One and the same sample provided the 32 T cell receptor beta chains below, sequenced in a study of T cells in localized non-small cell lung cancer. This table comes from immunoSEQ multiplex PCR, and its TCRdb copy is limited to in-frame clones, with some not included. The table includes 50,000 to 75,000 clones, around 90% detected once. Here the sequenced sample was peripheral blood, taken before any cancer treatment. The origin of the receptors is a man aged 35 to 70 with stage I squamous cell lung carcinoma.

The chain has TRBV9 and TRBJ2-7; 11 nucleotides line up with TRBD2. This CDR3 spans 15 amino acids. CDR1 and CDR2 (germline): SGDLS, YYNGEE. The V and J ends lost 0 bases and 3 bases, in that order; junction bases with no gene match: 2. CDR3 residues: CASSVGLAGNYEQYF. In nucleotides, the CDR3 is TGTGCCAGCAGCGTAGGACTAGCGGGGAACTACGAGCAGTACTTC.

The rearrangement joins TRBV25-1 to TRBJ2-1, with TRBD2 matching over 7 bases. The CDR3 covers 16 residues. Trimming took 5 bases from V and 4 from J; bases not matched to a gene: 11. CDR1 is MGHDK and CDR2 is SYGVNS in the germline V gene. The CDR3, as DNA: TGTGCCAGCAGTCCCCCGGCGGCGGGAGAGTACAATGAGCAGTTCTTC. It encodes CASSPPAAGEYNEQFF.

The V call is TRBV9, the J call TRBJ2-7; D is perhaps TRBD2 (5 bases). Per germline, CDR1 SGDLS and CDR2 YYNGEE. The CDR3 runs to 14 residues. Trimming cost V 0 bases and J 0 bases, with 7 bases left between them. The CDR3 loop reads CASSVDGNSYEQYF. DNA of the CDR3: TGTGCCAGCAGCGTAGACGGGAACTCCTACGAGCAGTACTTC. The full variable domain, with the rest looked up from reference TRBV9 and TRBJ2-7, is DSGVTQTPKHLITATGQRVTLRCSPRSGDLSVYWYQQSLDQGLQFLIQYYNGEERAKGNILERFSAQQFPDLHSELNLSSLELGDSALYFCASSVDGNSYEQYFGPGTRLTVT.

The CDR3 reads CASSLGDIPYEQYF. Here the CDR3 DNA reads TGCGCCAGCAGCTTGGGAGACATTCCCTACGAGCAGTACTTC. The chain links TRBV5-1 to TRBJ2-5; D is ambiguous. The J call is in doubt because the DNA end fits TRBJ2-7 better. The CDR3 is 14 residues long. Germline V lookup: CDR1 SGHRS, CDR2 YFSETQ.

The genes are TRBV28 and TRBJ1-1, with a possible D match to TRBD1 (5 bases). V was pared by 7 bases and J by 4 bases, with 16 bases between. The CDR3 contains 14 residues. Looked up from germline, CDR1 is MDHEN and CDR2 is SYDVKM. The CDR3 DNA reads as TGTGCCAGCACCAAGGGACTCCGGTTCACTGAAGCTTTCTTT. Translating gives CASTKGLRFTEAFF.

This sequence joins TRBV18 and TRBJ1-1; the D is unclear. V lost 2 bases and J 3 bases, leaving 7 bases between the germline ends. The V gene's germline CDR1 is KGHSH and CDR2 LQKENI. The CDR3 is made up of 13 amino acids. The CDR3 bases are TGTGCCAGCTCACCAGCCGGGGACACTGAAGCTTTCTTT. It translates to CASSPAGDTEAFF. The whole variable domain, filled in from reference TRBV18 and TRBJ1-1, reads NAGVMQNPRHLVRRRGQEARLRCSPMKGHSHVYWYRQLPEEGLKFMVYLQKENIIDESGMPKERFSAEFPKEGPSILRIQQVVRGDSAAYFCASSPAGDTEAFFGQGTRLTVV.

The chain is built from TRBV6-5 and TRBJ1-1; no reliable D call. From germline, CDR1 is MNHEY and CDR2 SVGAGI. V was clipped by 2 bases and J by 5 bases, with 15 bases between them. This CDR3 has 15 residues. The CDR3 protein is CASSYRARLLTEAFF. The CDR3 nucleotides are TGTGCCAGCAGTTACCGGGCAAGACTCCTAACTGAAGCTTTCTTT.

V is TRBV7-3 and J is TRBJ2-1, with a tentative D call TRBD2 (6 bases). The CDR3 runs 16 residues. Germline values: CDR1 SGHTA, CDR2 FQGTGA. V shed 2 bases and J shed 8 bases, with 19 bases lying between them. The CDR3 sequence is CASSLGVGGDVDEQFF. The CDR3 DNA reads as TGTGCCAGCAGCTTAGGAGTCGGGGGTGACGTAGATGAGCAGTTCTTC.

V usage is TRBV2 and J usage is TRBJ1-5; 10 bases align to TRBD1. This CDR3 contains 14 residues. With 5 bases clipped from V and 6 bases from J, the junction kept 4 bases outside the gene matches. The germline V gene encodes CDR1 SNHLY and CDR2 FYNNEI. CDR3 DNA: TGTGCCAGCAGTCCCAGGGACAGGGGTCAGCCCCAGCATTTT. Its protein product is CASSPRDRGQPQHF.

The chain couples TRBV4-1 to TRBJ1-2; D is possibly TRBD1 (5 bases). The CDR3 is 14 residues long. The germline V gene encodes CDR1 MGHRA and CDR2 YSYEKL. Deletions cut 0 bases from V and 7 bases from J, with 12 bases between. CDR3 residues: CASSQDVLGLGYTF. DNA for the CDR3: TGCGCCAGCAGCCAAGATGTCCTGGGACTTGGCTACACCTTC.

The gene calls are TRBV9 and TRBJ1-6; the D is unclear. Per the germline V gene, CDR1 is SGDLS and CDR2 is YYNGEE. The CDR3 contains 14 residues. The ends were cut back, 0 bases at V and 9 bases at J, with 10 bases in the middle. The CDR3 sequence is CASSVAPQSSPLHF. The CDR3 DNA reads as TGTGCCAGCAGCGTAGCCCCACAATCTTCACCCCTCCACTTT. The variable domain in full, completed from reference TRBV9 and TRBJ1-6, reads DSGVTQTPKHLITATGQRVTLRCSPRSGDLSVYWYQQSLDQGLQFLIQYYNGEERAKGNILERFSAQQFPDLHSELNLSSLELGDSALYFCASSVAPQSSPLHFGNGTRLTVT.

The J gene is TRBJ2-7, the V gene TRBV29-1, with TRBD1 matching 8 bases. V was pared by 7 bases and J by 4 bases, with 9 bases of the junction left unmatched. The CDR3 runs to 13 residues. The germline gives CDR1 SQVTM, CDR2 ANQGSEA. The CDR3 region is CSASRGDRYEQYF. For the CDR3, the DNA is TGCAGCGCCTCAAGGGGGGACAGGTACGAGCAGTACTTC.

The chain uses TRBV5-4 and TRBJ2-7; 11 bases are shared with TRBD2. Germline loops: CDR1 SGHNT, CDR2 YYREEE (reference sequence). The V and J ends lost 0 bases and 7 bases, in that order; junction bases with no gene match: 6. CDR3 length: 15 amino acids. CDR3 in DNA: TGTGCCAGCAGCTTGGAACTAGCGGGAGTAGGGGAGCAGTACTTC. This encodes CASSLELAGVGEQYF.

The chain combines TRBV28 with TRBJ1-5; 8 bases match TRBD1. The length of the CDR3 is 14 residues. J was trimmed by 3 bases and V by 6 bases; bases with no gene match: 4. CDR1 is MDHEN and CDR2 is SYDVKM in the germline V gene. The DNA for the CDR3 is TGTGCCAGCAGGAAGGGACAGGTCAATCAGCCCCAGCATTTT. Translating it yields CASRKGQVNQPQHF.

The CDR3 is CASSFSEIRRHEQFF. The CDR3 DNA sequence: TGTGCCAGCAGTTTCTCGGAGATTAGGCGCCATGAGCAGTTCTTC. The gene calls are TRBV28 and TRBJ2-1; D remains unclear. The CDR3 has 15 amino acids. Per the germline V gene, CDR1 is MDHEN and CDR2 is SYDVKM. V was trimmed by 3 bases and J by 8 bases, leaving 17 bases between them.

The chain carries TRBV5-1 and TRBJ2-1; 7 nucleotides agree with TRBD2. Germline CDR1 is SGHRS and CDR2 is YFSETQ. This CDR3 region has 15 residues. With V trimmed by 0 bases and J by 5 bases, 5 bases remained unmatched. CDR3 sequence reads: CASSLASGTNNEQFF. For the CDR3, the DNA is TGCGCCAGCAGCTTGGCATCCGGGACTAACAATGAGCAGTTCTTC.

V is TRBV2 and J is TRBJ2-7; 15 nucleotides line up with TRBD2. Germline loops: CDR1 SNHLY, CDR2 FYNNEI. This CDR3 region has 16 residues. V shed 3 bases, J shed 4 bases, and the junction held 4 bases outside the gene matches. As DNA, the CDR3 is TGTGCCAGCAGTGACGGACTAGCGGGAGGGCAATACGAGCAGTACTTC. This gives the protein CASSDGLAGGQYEQYF.

The gene calls are TRBV7-8 and TRBJ1-1, with 9 bases aligning to TRBD1. The germline V gene has CDR1 SGHVS and CDR2 FQNEAQ. CDR3 length equals 15 residues. Trimming cost V 5 bases and J 2 bases; bases outside gene matches: 6. The CDR3 loop reads CASSTPTGGNTEAFF. In DNA, the CDR3 is TGTGCCAGCAGCACCCCAACAGGGGGCAACACTGAAGCTTTCTTT.

The chain couples TRBV9 to TRBJ1-3; no clear D. The germline CDR1 and CDR2 sequences are SGDLS and YYNGEE. Trimming cost V 0 bases and J 4 bases, with 14 bases left between them. The CDR3 has 16 residues. CDR3: CASSVEEGSTGNTIYF. The DNA for the CDR3 is TGTGCCAGCAGCGTAGAAGAAGGGTCGACCGGAAACACCATATATTTT.

V usage is TRBV15 and J usage is TRBJ1-5; no clear D. Germline-derived CDR1 and CDR2 are LNHNV and YYDKDF (reference sequence). V lost 6 bases and J 4 bases, leaving 10 bases between the germline ends. The CDR3 has 13 residues. CDR3 loop: CATRGETNQPQHF. The CDR3 DNA is TGTGCCACCAGGGGCGAGACTAATCAGCCCCAGCATTTT.

The chain links TRBV7-2 to TRBJ2-5; D remains unclear. Germline-derived CDR1 and CDR2 are SGHTA and FQGNSA. The V gene lost 5 bases and the J gene lost 5 bases, with 12 bases spanning the gap. The CDR3 consists of 13 residues. The CDR3 loop is CASSQAWAETQYF. The CDR3, as DNA: TGTGCCAGCAGCCAAGCTTGGGCGGAGACCCAGTACTTC.

This clone was observed a few times. J is TRBJ2-7 and V is TRBV9, with 9 positions matching TRBD1. V shed 2 bases and J 6 bases; nucleotides not matched to a gene: 6. Germline V gives CDR1 SGDLS, CDR2 YYNGEE. This CDR3 spans 14 amino acids. The CDR3 nucleotides read TGTGCCAGCAGCGTCGCCGGGACAGGGATCGAGCAGTACTTC. Protein product: CASSVAGTGIEQYF.

The chain links TRBV28 to TRBJ2-1, with TRBD2 identical over 9 bases. This CDR3 has 15 amino acids. The V gene end was trimmed by 3 bases and the J gene end by 9 bases; junction bases not matched to a gene: 9. Germline V gene lookup returns CDR1 MDHEN and CDR2 SYDVKM. CDR3 in DNA: TGTGCCAGCAGTTTTACTAGCGGGCCTCCGGCTGAGCAGTTCTTC. It codes for CASSFTSGPPAEQFF.

The chain couples TRBV6-5 to TRBJ2-1, with D perhaps TRBD1 (6 bases). The CDR3 spans 15 residues. Germline V CDR1 and CDR2: MNHEY, SVGAGI. The V and J ends lost 5 bases and 8 bases respectively, with 19 bases between them. CDR3 in DNA: TGTGCCAGCAGTCCATTCAGGGGTTCGCCCGATGAGCAGTTCTTC. It encodes CASSPFRGSPDEQFF.

CDR3 sequence (DNA): TGCGCCAGCAGCTTGGGGTCTGCGACAGTGGTCTATGAAAAACTGTTTTTT. This translates into CASSLGSATVVYEKLFF. This chain joins TRBV5-1 and TRBJ1-4; TRBD1 is a possible D gene (5 bases). V lost 0 bases, J lost 6 bases, and 18 bases lay in between. The CDR3 consists of 17 residues. Germline V lookup: CDR1 SGHRS, CDR2 YFSETQ.

This clone was seen only a few times. The genes are TRBV11-2 and TRBJ2-7; 7 bases are a match to TRBD2. The length of the CDR3 is 15 residues. Germline trimming cut 3 bases from V and 2 bases from J; bases unmatched to any gene: 7. CDR1 and CDR2 (germline): SGHAT, FQNNGV. The CDR3 DNA follows: TGTGCCAGCAGCTTTTACTCTAGCGGCACCTACGAGCAGTACTTC. Protein: CASSFYSSGTYEQYF.

V and J are TRBV28 and TRBJ2-1, with 7 bases fitting TRBD2. The CDR3 extends over 16 amino acids. In germline, CDR1 is MDHEN, CDR2 SYDVKM. The J segment lost 4 bases and the V segment lost 5 bases, leaving 11 bases of the junction unmatched. CDR3 nucleotide sequence: TGTGCCAGCAGTCCCGCTCCGGGGAGGGGTTACAATGAGCAGTTCTTC. Translation gives CASSPAPGRGYNEQFF.

The J gene is TRBJ1-2, the V gene TRBV7-8; the match to TRBD1 covers 8 bases. Germline values: CDR1 SGHVS, CDR2 FQNEAQ. Trimming cost V 5 bases and J 3 bases; bases outside gene matches: 8. The CDR3 contains 15 residues. The CDR3 here is CASSVSGTGYYGYTF. CDR3 sequence (DNA): TGTGCCAGCAGCGTCTCCGGGACAGGCTACTATGGCTACACCTTC.

The chain combines TRBV27 with TRBJ2-2; the D is unclear. The CDR3 spans 12 residues. Germline lookup yields CDR1 MNHEY and CDR2 SMNVEV (reference sequence). V lost 4 bases and J lost 2, with 2 bases in between. The CDR3 region is CASSSNTGELFF. The CDR3, as DNA: TGTGCCAGCAGTTCTAACACCGGGGAGCTGTTTTTT.

This clone was observed once. V and J are TRBV5-6 and TRBJ2-1, with 7 bases aligning to TRBD2. Germline V gene sequence: CDR1 SGHDT, CDR2 YYEEEE. The CDR3 loop spans 16 amino acids. Losses at the gene ends were 1 base for V and 4 bases for J; bases not matched to a gene: 8. CDR3 DNA: TGTGCCAGCAGCTTGCGAGGACTAGGGGAATACAATGAGCAGTTCTTC. This translates into CASSLRGLGEYNEQFF.

V gene TRBV6-5 combines with J gene TRBJ2-1, with TRBD2 identical over 9 bases. Per germline, CDR1 MNHEY and CDR2 SVGAGI. This CDR3 spans 15 amino acids. Trimming at V came to 0 bases and at J to 9 bases, leaving 6 bases not matched to a gene. The CDR3 nucleotides read TGTGCCAGCAGTTACTCCGAGGGACTAGCCCTTGAGCAGTTCTTC. Encoded protein: CASSYSEGLALEQFF.

J is TRBJ2-3 and V is TRBV28; D remains ambiguous. The V end was cut by 2 bases, the J end by 0 bases, with 0 bases between. CDR1 is MDHEN, CDR2 SYDVKM, per germline. The CDR3 length is 12 residues. CDR3 bases: TGTGCCAGCAGTTTAAGCACAGATACGCAGTATTTT. It yields the protein CASSLSTDTQYF.